The next 6 T cell receptor beta chains were all read from a single sample in a study of blood T cells in healthy people across ages. The second PCR ran about 6 to 11 cycles with a sample-barcoded 5' primer and J-beta primers. TCRdb re-called the 5' RACE reads through MiXCR, storing one row per CDR3 protein. This sample has 700,000 to 850,000 distinct CDR3 sequences, with 50% to 65% found just once. Sequences were obtained from blood. These receptors all stem from a man older than 75 in good health.

CDR3 nucleotide sequence: TGTGCCAGCAGTGAAGCGGGGTTGAGTATTGAAAAACTGTTTTTT. Translated, it gives CASSEAGLSIEKLFF. The chain joins TRBV2 to TRBJ1-4; no reliable D call. The CDR3 runs 15 residues. Trimming pared 0 bases from V and 7 bases from J, leaving 12 bases between. Germline CDR1 SNHLY, CDR2 FYNNEI.

In DNA form, the CDR3 reads TGTGCCAGCAGTTACTCGAAGACCGGGACATTCTACAATGAGCAGTTCTTC. Amino acids: CASSYSKTGTFYNEQFF. The rearrangement links TRBV6-2 or TRBV6-3 to TRBJ2-1, with D tentatively TRBD1 (6 bases). V was pared by 0 bases and J by 3 bases, with 15 bases between. The CDR3 has 17 amino acids. Germline V gives CDR1 MNHEY, CDR2 SVGEGT.

The chain has TRBV20-1 and TRBJ2-3; TRBD2 matches 10 bases. Germline V gives CDR1 DFQATT, CDR2 SNEGSKA (reference sequence). With V trimmed by 1 base and J by 14 bases, 18 bases remained unmatched. CDR3 length: 16 amino acids. The CDR3 DNA follows: TGCAGTGCTAGAGGCGAGCGGGAGGGCCGGTGGAGATACGCGTATTTT. Translated, it gives CSARGEREGRWRYAYF.

The chain couples TRBV6-2 or TRBV6-3 to TRBJ2-5; a weak D match, TRBD2 (6 bases). The germline V gene has CDR1 MNHEY and CDR2 SVGEGT. CDR3 length: 15 amino acids. V gave up 8 bases and J gave up 4 bases, with 20 bases separating them. CDR3: CASLAGWRALETQYF. The CDR3 DNA is TGTGCCAGCCTCGCGGGGTGGCGGGCGCTAGAGACCCAGTACTTC.

J is TRBJ2-5 and V is TRBV20-1; 9 bases match TRBD1. The DNA matches TRBJ2-7 better at its end, which makes the J call doubtful. The CDR3 is 15 residues long. CDR1 is DFQATT and CDR2 is SNEGSKA in the germline V gene (reference sequence). The CDR3 is CSAREVGTGHYEQYF. The CDR3 region has the DNA TGCAGTGCTAGAGAGGTCGGGACAGGGCACTACGAGCAGTACTTC.

This rearrangement joins TRBV3-1 to TRBJ2-1, with 15 bases aligning to TRBD2. The junction had 2 bases not matched to a gene; V was cut back by 3 bases and J by 8 bases. Germline assignment: CDR1 LGHDT and CDR2 YNNKEL (reference sequence). This CDR3 spans 15 amino acids. For the CDR3, the DNA is TGTGCCAGCAGCCAGGGACTAGCGGGAGGCCATGAGCAGTTCTTC. Translated, it gives CASSQGLAGGHEQFF.